The TCR beta chain described here comes from a study of shared clonotypes between healthy human individuals. V was pared by 1 base and J by 4 bases, with 3 bases of the junction left unmatched. CDR1 is LNHDA, CDR2 SQIVND, per germline (reference sequence). The CDR3 extends over 15 amino acids. The protocol was immunoSEQ multiplex PCR, while the TCRdb copy is restricted to in-frame clones and leaves out a portion. The data contain 400,000 to 500,000 clones, about 80% of them singletons. This clonotype originated in a middle-aged woman in good health. Some clones in this sample may be carry-over from other donors' samples. The material sequenced was PBMCs. The chain carries TRBV19 and TRBJ2-2, with 7 nucleotides matching TRBD2. In nucleotides, the CDR3 is TGTGCCAGTAGTATAGGCGGGAGTATCACCGGGGAGCTGTTTTTT. This sequence encodes CASSIGGSITGELFF.